This T cell receptor (beta chain) stems from a study of read filtering for tumor transcriptome and immune sequencing. This clonotype was recorded at least ten times. V was clipped by 0 bases and J by 4 bases, with 13 bases between them. Germline V lookup: CDR1 MNHEY, CDR2 SMNVEV (reference sequence). There are 15 residues in the CDR3. From about 400 ng of RNA, a library with molecular barcoded alpha/delta and beta/gamma adaptors was made. TCRdb used MiXCR to reprocess the reads, holding one entry per CDR3 protein. The sample includes about 58,000 distinct CDR3 sequences, around an eighth of them seen just once.

This receptor was identified in a donor aged 40 or older with multiple myeloma. Specimen: a population of CD138-negative cells sorted from bone marrow. The gene calls are TRBV27 and TRBJ2-7; no reliable D call. The chain's CDR3 is CASSLSSGEIYEQYF. In DNA form, the CDR3 reads TGTGCCAGCAGTTTATCCTCGGGCGAAATTTACGAGCAGTACTTC.